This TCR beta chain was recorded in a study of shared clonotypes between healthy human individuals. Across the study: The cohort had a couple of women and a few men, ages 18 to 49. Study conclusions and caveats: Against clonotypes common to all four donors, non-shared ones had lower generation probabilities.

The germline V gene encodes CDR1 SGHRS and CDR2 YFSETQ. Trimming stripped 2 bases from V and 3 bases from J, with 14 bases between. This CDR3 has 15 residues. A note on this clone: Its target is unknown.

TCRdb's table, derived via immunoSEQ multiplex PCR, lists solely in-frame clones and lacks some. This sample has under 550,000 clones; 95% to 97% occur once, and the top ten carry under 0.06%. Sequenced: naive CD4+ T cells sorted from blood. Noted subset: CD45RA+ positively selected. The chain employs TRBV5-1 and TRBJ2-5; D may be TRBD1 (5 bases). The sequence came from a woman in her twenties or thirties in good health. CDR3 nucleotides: TGCGCCAGCAGCTTTCTTCCGGGCAGGGAAGAGACCCAGTACTTC. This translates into CASSFLPGREETQYF.